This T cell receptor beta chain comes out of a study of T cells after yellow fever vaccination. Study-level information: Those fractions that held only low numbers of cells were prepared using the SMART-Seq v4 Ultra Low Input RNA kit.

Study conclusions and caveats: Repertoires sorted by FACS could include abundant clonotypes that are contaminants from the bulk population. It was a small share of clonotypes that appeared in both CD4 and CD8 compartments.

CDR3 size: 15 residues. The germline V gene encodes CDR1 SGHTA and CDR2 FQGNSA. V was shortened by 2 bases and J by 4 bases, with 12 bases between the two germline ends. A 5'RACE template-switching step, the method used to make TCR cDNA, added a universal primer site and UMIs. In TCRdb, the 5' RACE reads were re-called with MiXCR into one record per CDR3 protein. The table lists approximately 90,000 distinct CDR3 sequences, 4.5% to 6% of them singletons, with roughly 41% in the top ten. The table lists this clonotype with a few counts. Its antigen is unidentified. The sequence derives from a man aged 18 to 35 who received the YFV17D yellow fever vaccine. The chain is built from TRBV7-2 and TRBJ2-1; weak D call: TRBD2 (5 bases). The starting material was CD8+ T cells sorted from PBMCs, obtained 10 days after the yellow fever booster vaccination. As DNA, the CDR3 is TGTGCCAGCAGCTTACGGGGAGTTCCTTACAATGAGCAGTTCTTC. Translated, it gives CASSLRGVPYNEQFF.